Shown below are 10 T cell receptor beta chains from a single sample sequenced in a study of blood T cell repertoires in COVID-19. Profiling relied on immunoSEQ multiplex PCR, and the TCRdb table lists in-frame clones only, not all of them. The repertoire holds about 190,000 clones, roughly nine tenths seen once, with around 7% in the top ten. The sequenced sample was peripheral blood. The source is a man aged 35 to 55 with acute or convalescent COVID-19.

To note about this clone: Within the sample, other DNA sequences also encode this same CDR3. The chain uses TRBV12-3 or TRBV12-4 and TRBJ1-5, with 7 bases that match TRBD1. Trimming at V came to 6 bases and at J to 4 bases, leaving 3 bases not matched to a gene. This CDR3 is 13 amino acids long. The CDR3 DNA sequence: TGTGCCAGCAGCCTACAGGGGAATCAGCCCCAGCATTTT. Its protein product is CASSLQGNQPQHF.

The chain joins TRBV5-6 to TRBJ1-5; D is perhaps TRBD1 (5 bases). The V and J ends lost 4 bases and 0 bases respectively, with 11 bases between them. Germline lookup yields CDR1 SGHDT and CDR2 YYEEEE. The CDR3 loop spans 15 amino acids. Here the CDR3 reads CASSLRGNSNQPQHF. CDR3 sequence (DNA): TGTGCCAGCAGCCTTCGGGGGAATAGCAATCAGCCCCAGCATTTT.

This chain uses TRBV10-3 with TRBJ2-5; tentatively, D is TRBD1 (6 bases). The germline V and J ends were trimmed by 6 bases and 4 bases, with 9 bases remaining between them. Germline CDR1 reads ENHRY; CDR2 reads SYGVKD. This CDR3 contains 12 residues. This chain's CDR3 is CAIRDSRETQYF. Written as DNA, the CDR3 is TGTGCCATCAGGGACAGCCGAGAGACCCAGTACTTC.

The rearrangement links TRBV29-1 to TRBJ1-2; TRBD1 matches at 7 bases. Germline trimming cut 6 bases from V and 6 bases from J; bases unmatched to any gene: 10. The CDR3 is 13 residues long. Germline CDR1 reads SQVTM; CDR2 reads ANQGSEA. CDR3 sequence (DNA): TGCAGCGTGAAACTTGACAGGGCGGATGGCTACACCTTC. Its protein product is CSVKLDRADGYTF.

The chain couples TRBV2 to TRBJ2-7; a weak D match, TRBD2 (5 bases). CDR3 length: 17 residues. Trimming stripped 0 bases from V and 6 bases from J, with 21 bases between. Germline V gene data show CDR1 as SNHLY and CDR2 as FYNNEI. The CDR3 region has the DNA TGTGCCAGCAGTGAAGCACCGAGGGAAGTGGGAATTTGCGAGCAGTACTTC. Translation gives CASSEAPREVGICEQYF. The whole variable domain, remainder taken from reference TRBV2 and TRBJ2-7, is EPEVTQTPSHQVTQMGQEVILRCVPISNHLYFYWYRQILGQKVEFLVSFYNNEISEKSEIFDDQFSVERPDGSNFTLKIRSTKLEDSAMYFCASSEAPREVGICEQYFGPGTRLTVT.

The chain links TRBV19 to TRBJ2-7; TRBD2 matches 9 bases. The J segment lost 2 bases and the V segment lost 6 bases, leaving 8 bases of the junction unmatched. The germline gives CDR1 LNHDA, CDR2 SQIVND (reference sequence). This CDR3 is built from 15 residues. The CDR3 DNA sequence: TGTGCCAGTAGCTTTTCTAGCGGGGTTACCTACGAGCAGTACTTC. It codes for CASSFSSGVTYEQYF.

This clone was seen once. The chain couples TRBV4-3 to TRBJ2-3; 9 nucleotides line up with TRBD2. The CDR3 loop spans 17 amino acids. V gave up 1 base and J gave up 3 bases; unmatched junction bases: 8. CDR1 is LGHNA, CDR2 YSLEER, per germline. CDR3 loop: CASSQGASGGFTDTQYF. In nucleotides, the CDR3 is TGCGCCAGCAGCCAAGGGGCCAGCGGGGGGTTTACAGATACGCAGTATTTT.

This clone showed up just a few times. The CDR3 loop is CASSRTGATEAFF. Written as DNA, the CDR3 is TGTGCCAGCAGTCGGACAGGGGCCACTGAAGCTTTCTTT. V usage is TRBV6-2 or TRBV6-3 and J usage is TRBJ1-1, with 9 nucleotides matching TRBD1. The V segment lost 5 bases and the J segment 4 bases; nucleotides outside the gene matches: 2. The V gene's germline CDR1 is MNHEY and CDR2 SVGEGT. The CDR3 is made up of 13 amino acids.

This rearrangement joins TRBV6-5 to TRBJ1-1; no reliable D call. The germline CDR1 and CDR2 sequences are MNHEY and SVGAGI. The CDR3 length is 13 residues. V dropped 5 bases and J dropped 5 bases, with 12 bases sitting between them. The CDR3 is CASSLLEKTEAFF. The CDR3 region has the DNA TGTGCCAGCAGTCTCCTAGAGAAAACTGAAGCTTTCTTT.

The CDR3 region is CASRTGFEAFF. CDR3 DNA sequence: TGTGCCAGCCGGACAGGGTTTGAAGCTTTCTTT. The V gene is TRBV19, the J gene TRBJ1-1; 8 bases line up with TRBD1. Germline V CDR1 and CDR2: LNHDA, SQIVND (reference sequence). The J segment lost 7 bases and the V segment lost 9 bases, leaving 4 bases of the junction unmatched. This CDR3 is 11 amino acids long. Drawing the rest from reference TRBV19 and TRBJ1-1, the complete variable domain is DGGITQSPKYLFRKEGQNVTLSCEQNLNHDAMYWYRQDPGQGLRLIYYSQIVNDFQKGDIAEGYSVSREKKESFPLTVTSAQKNPTAFYLCASRTGFEAFFGQGTRLTVV.